This is a list of T cell receptor beta chains from one sample in a study of T cells in Graves' hyperthyroidism and ophthalmopathy. TCRdb passed the multiplex PCR reads through MiXCR, listing each CDR3 protein once. The sample contains 490,000 or so distinct CDR3 sequences, roughly 21% of which appear only once. The sequencing sample was made of blood. These receptors were obtained from a man aged 35 to 55 with Graves' ophthalmopathy. Each CDR3 is given with its conserved first and last residue. The D gene is left open where the match is weak. Where a row states a size, it is once, few, many or the class of an expanded clone; other rows omit it.

d_call	clone_size	v_call	j_call	cdr3_aa	cdr3_nt
-	few	TRBV27	TRBJ1-2	CASSPGNRAYGYTF	TGTGCCAGCAGCCCTGGGAACAGGGCGTATGGCTACACCTTC
TRBD1	many	TRBV29-1	TRBJ2-5	CSGGTGGQETQYF	TGCAGCGGTGGGACAGGGGGGCAAGAGACCCAGTACTTC
TRBD1	-	TRBV7-2	TRBJ1-4	CASTPRDRPNEKLFF	TGTGCCAGCACCCCTCGGGACAGACCTAATGAAAAACTGTTTTTT
TRBD2	many	TRBV11-2	TRBJ2-1	CASSLYGGRAVNEQFF	TGTGCCAGCAGCTTATATGGGGGGAGGGCCGTCAATGAGCAGTTCTTC
TRBD2	few	TRBV29-1	TRBJ2-7	CSVGGGGYEQYF	TGCAGCGTTGGGGGCGGGGGTTACGAGCAGTACTTC
TRBD1	many	TRBV7-6	TRBJ2-7	CASSPRQGGPYEQYF	TGTGCCAGCAGCCCCAGACAGGGTGGGCCCTACGAGCAGTACTTC
-	-	TRBV29-1	TRBJ2-5	CSVLLGETQYF	TGCAGCGTCCTCTTAGGGGAGACCCAGTACTTC
TRBD2	-	TRBV7-8	TRBJ2-2	CASSPGLAGGRELFF	TGTGCCAGCAGCCCCGGACTAGCGGGGGGAAGGGAGCTGTTTTTT
TRBD1	-	TRBV5-1	TRBJ1-6	CASSLTGANSPLHF	TGCGCCAGCAGTTTGACAGGGGCCAATTCACCCCTCCACTTT
-	few	TRBV4-3	TRBJ2-2	CASSKASGNTGELFF	TGCGCCAGCAGCAAAGCAAGCGGCAACACCGGGGAGCTGTTTTTT
TRBD1	many	TRBV11-3	TRBJ2-6	CASSPGRTGIWSGANVLTF	TGTGCCAGCAGCCCAGGGAGGACAGGGATCTGGTCTGGGGCCAACGTCCTGACTTTC
TRBD2	many	TRBV3-1	TRBJ2-5	CASSQDLASGHRETQYF	TGTGCCAGCAGCCAAGATCTCGCTAGCGGACATAGGGAGACCCAGTACTTC
-	-	TRBV5-1	TRBJ1-1	CASSLVFGGDAEAFF	TGCGCCAGCAGCTTGGTATTTGGGGGGGACGCTGAAGCTTTCTTT
TRBD2	few	TRBV5-1	TRBJ2-3	CASSLDPAGGGDTQYF	TGCGCCAGCAGCTTGGATCCAGCGGGGGGGGGAGATACGCAGTATTTT
-	many	TRBV27	TRBJ2-7	CASSLAVTSYEQYF	TGTGCCAGCAGTTTAGCAGTAACTTCTTACGAGCAGTACTTC
-	many	TRBV27	TRBJ2-1	CASSFVAAPGAVEQFF	TGTGCCAGCAGTTTCGTTGCGGCTCCCGGGGCGGTTGAGCAGTTCTTC
-	few	TRBV28	TRBJ1-1	CASSRGGWVNTEAFF	TGTGCCAGCAGTCGAGGGGGGTGGGTGAACACTGAAGCTTTCTTT
TRBD1	few	TRBV29-1	TRBJ1-1	CSVSDRGIDTEAFF	TGCAGCGTCTCGGACAGGGGGATTGACACTGAAGCTTTCTTT
TRBD2	few	TRBV29-1	TRBJ2-1	CSGGLAGGTEQFF	TGCAGCGGGGGACTAGCGGGAGGGACTGAGCAGTTCTTC
TRBD1	many	TRBV7-2	TRBJ1-1	CASSYRGRPGEAFF	TGTGCCAGCAGCTACAGGGGGCGTCCGGGTGAAGCTTTCTTT
-	few	TRBV27	TRBJ2-6	CASSSNPGRRAYSGANVLTF	TGTGCCAGCAGTTCCAATCCGGGACGACGAGCCTACTCTGGGGCCAACGTCCTGACTTTC
-	few	TRBV27	TRBJ1-5	CASSLFDQPQHF	TGTGCCAGCAGTTTATTCGATCAGCCCCAGCATTTT
TRBD1	many	TRBV2	TRBJ1-1	CASRRTGGAFF	TGTGCCAGCAGGAGGACAGGCGGGGCTTTCTTT
-	many	TRBV13	TRBJ2-7	CASRKWGGPHEQYF	TGTGCCAGCAGAAAATGGGGAGGTCCCCACGAGCAGTACTTC
-	-	TRBV5-1	TRBJ2-3	CASSLVLGETDTQYF	TGCGCCAGCAGCTTGGTTCTTGGGGAAACAGATACGCAGTATTTT
-	-	TRBV20-1	TRBJ2-7	CSAYQLSYEQYF	TGCAGTGCCTACCAACTCTCCTACGAGCAGTACTTC
-	many	TRBV9	TRBJ2-2	CASSLSVGSTGELFF	TGTGCCAGCAGCTTATCTGTTGGTTCCACCGGGGAGCTGTTTTTT
-	many	TRBV27	TRBJ1-2	CASSPLPAGTAYGYTF	TGTGCCAGCAGCCCCCTACCGGCCGGGACCGCTTATGGCTACACCTTC
TRBD1	-	TRBV10-3	TRBJ2-1	CAISPPDRSYNEQFF	TGTGCCATCAGCCCTCCGGACAGGTCCTACAATGAGCAGTTCTTC
-	-	TRBV7-2	TRBJ2-7	CASSLGEAYEQYF	TGTGCCAGCAGCTTAGGTGAGGCCTACGAGCAGTACTTC
-	many	TRBV30	TRBJ2-1	CAYDVGIYNEQFF	TGTGCCTACGACGTGGGGATTTACAATGAGCAGTTCTTC
-	-	TRBV10-3	TRBJ2-7	CAIRRPHEQYF	TGTGCCATCAGACGACCGCACGAGCAGTACTTC
-	-	TRBV12-5	TRBJ2-7	CASGLAGRSYEQYF	TGTGCTAGTGGTTTGGCGGGGAGGTCCTACGAGCAGTACTTC
-	many	TRBV5-1	TRBJ2-1	CASRPVVSYNEQFF	TGCGCCAGCCGTCCAGTGGTCTCCTACAATGAGCAGTTCTTC
TRBD2	-	TRBV6-1	TRBJ2-5	CASSERLAGGWGDETQYF	TGTGCCAGCAGTGAAAGGCTAGCGGGGGGTTGGGGAGATGAGACCCAGTACTTC
-	many	TRBV28	TRBJ2-1	CASSLWAGSYNEQFF	TGTGCCAGCAGTTTATGGGCCGGTTCCTACAATGAGCAGTTCTTC
-	few	TRBV18	TRBJ2-1	CASSPASRNEQFF	TGTGCCAGCTCACCAGCTAGCCGAAATGAGCAGTTCTTC
TRBD2	-	TRBV6-2/TRBV6-3	TRBJ2-3	CASSYPGLAGETSTDTQYF	TGTGCCAGCAGCTACCCCGGACTAGCGGGGGAAACTAGCACAGATACGCAGTATTTT
TRBD2	many	TRBV28	TRBJ2-1	CASSSSGSKYNEQFF	TGTGCCAGCAGTAGTAGCGGGAGTAAATACAATGAGCAGTTCTTC
TRBD1	many	TRBV3-1	TRBJ2-1	CASSRGQTFSYNEQFF	TGTGCCAGCAGCCGGGGACAGACCTTCTCCTACAATGAGCAGTTCTTC
TRBD2	many	TRBV5-1	TRBJ2-1	CASSAGGPYNEQFF	TGCGCCAGCAGCGCGGGAGGCCCCTACAATGAGCAGTTCTTC
-	few	TRBV6-1	TRBJ1-4	CASGGGATNEKLFF	TGTGCCTCGGGCGGTGGTGCAACTAATGAAAAACTGTTTTTT
-	many	TRBV7-9	TRBJ2-3	CASRPGADTQYF	TGTGCCAGCAGGCCCGGTGCGGATACGCAGTATTTT
-	-	TRBV13	TRBJ1-2	CASSMTGLYGYTF	TGTGCCAGCAGCATGACAGGTCTCTATGGCTACACCTTC
-	many	TRBV6-5	TRBJ2-7	CASSYDGVSYEQYF	TGTGCCAGCAGTTACGACGGTGTCTCCTACGAGCAGTACTTC
-	many	TRBV6-1	TRBJ2-5	CASSGDPGETQYF	TGTGCCAGCAGTGGGGACCCAGGAGAGACCCAGTACTTC
TRBD1	many	TRBV6-1	TRBJ2-1	CASMPRDRVDNEQFF	TGTGCCAGCATGCCCCGGGACAGGGTCGACAATGAGCAGTTCTTC
TRBD2	many	TRBV6-2/TRBV6-3	TRBJ2-1	CASGGTSLVDEQFF	TGTGCCAGTGGCGGGACTAGCCTTGTGGATGAGCAGTTCTTC
TRBD1	-	TRBV20-1	TRBJ1-4	CSATEPRGLDEKLFF	TGCAGTGCTACCGAGCCCAGGGGGTTGGATGAAAAACTGTTTTTT
-	-	TRBV6-1	TRBJ2-3	CASGQGLKTDTQYF	TGTGCCAGCGGACAGGGACTAAAAACAGATACGCAGTATTTT
TRBD2	many	TRBV12-3/TRBV12-4	TRBJ2-5	CASSGTSKTQYF	TGTGCCAGCAGTGGGACTAGCAAGACCCAGTACTTC
TRBD1	many	TRBV5-1	TRBJ1-2	CASSLESRDRHGYTF	TGCGCCAGCAGCTTGGAGTCCCGGGACAGGCATGGCTACACCTTC